This TCR beta chain came from a study of blood T cell repertoires in COVID-19. For the study at large: The cDNA or gDNA used as material had been derived from T cells, B-cell-depleted T cells, or PBMCs.

Authors' data handling: By means of reference gene primer amplification, nucleated cell counts were estimated. Produced via immunoSEQ multiplex PCR; TCRdb's table is partial and in-frame only. For V, J and clone size, that table is used; D and trimming come from the DNA. This repertoire shows around 240,000 clones, over 80% found once; its top ten account for roughly 1.2%. The germline gives CDR1 KGHSH, CDR2 LQKENI. V lost 3 bases to trimming and J lost 3 bases; unmatched junction nucleotides: 13. CDR3 length equals 17 residues. This clonotype was obtained from a human donor in a cohort exposed to, infected with or recovered from COVID-19 (not recorded which). The donor label of this sample is uncertain. V usage is TRBV18 and J usage is TRBJ1-1, with TRBD1 identical over 7 bases. The material sequenced was PBMCs or T cells enriched from blood (not recorded which). The CDR3 reads CASSPYQRQGWDTEAFF. Written as DNA, the CDR3 is TGTGCCAGCTCACCTTACCAGCGACAGGGATGGGACACTGAAGCTTTCTTT.